This entry features one T cell receptor beta chain sequence. The antigen it binds to is not known. No base quality values were provided; no much bigger clone lies one nucleotide off. Sequences SNHLY (CDR1) and FYNNEI (CDR2) are obtained from the germline V gene. The cysteine opens and the phenylalanine closes a CDR3 of 15 amino acids. Kept here is only the CDR3 DNA, which spans 45 bases and is read in frame from base 1. Relative to germline, V is missing 6 bases and J is missing 7 bases, with 8 bases of the junction outside any gene match. The data derive from a study of blood T cell repertoires in COVID-19 (dated by TCRdb to about 2020). Regarding the research as a whole: Samples from collaborators originated in the United States, Italy and Spain and spanned both the acute and convalescent phases of COVID-19. Deeply sampled blood TCRbeta repertoires from subjects exposed to, actively infected with, or recovered from COVID-19 were included in the dataset. The sample metadata nearly always contained a de-identified subject ID, COVID-19 status, age in years and sex. Where HLA class I and class II types were available, the types were taken from metadata supplied by the sample provider, not from assay-based typing. The material from the prospective study consisted of cDNA or gDNA derived from T cells, B-cell-depleted T cells, or PBMCs. The samples were drawn from the first 160 participants of the ongoing ImmuneRACE study and from 1,254 subjects provided by 6 global collaborators. The repertoires were released in a freely available public database intended as a resource for research on the immune response to SARS-CoV-2.

What the study reported, not specific to this receptor: How much clinical and demographic metadata was included differed by source and by participant, and the metadata was provided uncurated.

TCRbeta CDR3 regions were amplified from genomic DNA by means of the immunoSEQ Assay, a bias-controlled multiplex PCR. Per the original workflow: Nucleated cell counts per sample were estimated from amplification of reference gene primers within the assay. To quantify the absolute abundance of each unique TCRbeta CDR3 rearrangement, sequence reads were collapsed and filtered. For each sample, productive Simpson clonality was calculated by taking the square root of Simpson's diversity index across productive rearrangements. TCRdb re-hosts the immuneACCESS table, in-frame sequences only. Its copies lack some clones; in the studies checked, an unresolved V gene accounts for under half of them, and the cause for the rest is not known. Clone size and the V and J calls come from that table; the DNA yielded D and trimming. The sample table lists tens of thousands of clones, around nine tenths of them with a count of one. In total, the top ten clones hold about 8% of the sample.

Collaborating institutions collected whole blood in K2EDTA tubes following their own protocols. For TCRbeta analysis, collaborators shipped samples as frozen whole blood, isolated PBMCs, or DNA extracted from either of those sample types. The receptor chain draws on TRBV2 and TRBJ1-4, with 10 bases in between that match TRBD1. The sample taken for sequencing was peripheral blood. The sequence was obtained from a woman in her 70s with acute or convalescent COVID-19. CDR3 loop: CASRETGGAPEKLFF. The bases are TGTGCCAGCAGGGAGACAGGGGGCGCCCCTGAAAAACTGTTTTTT.